The rows below give T cell receptor beta chains drawn from one sample of a study of T cell repertoires in cytomegalovirus infection. Which antigens these TCRs recognize remains unknown. TCRdb redid the calling of the reads with MiXCR, one entry per CDR3 protein. The profile shows about 55,000 distinct CDR3 sequences, around a fifth of them singletons. Sample: CD8+ T cells from cultured PBMCs, taken from culture after CMV antigen stimulation. The receptors derive from a human donor in good health (CMV status not recorded). Some clones in this sample may be carry-over from other donors' samples. Each CDR3 is given with its conserved first and last residue. Fields, in order: CDR3 length, V gene, D gene, clone size, J gene, CDR3 DNA, CDR3 protein. The D gene is left open where the match is weak. Size values are once, few and many counts, or a class for expanded clones, and some rows have none.

>15|TRBV27|TRBD1|.|TRBJ1-2
TGTGCCAGCAGTTTGAGTCCTGGACAGGGAAGTGGCTACACCTTC
CASSLSPGQGSGYTF
>13|TRBV20-1|TRBD1|few|TRBJ1-2
TGCAGTGCTAACGACAGGGCGAGCTATGGCTACACCTTC
CSANDRASYGYTF
>13|TRBV7-3|TRBD1|few|TRBJ1-1
TGTGCCAGCAGCTTCACCGGGACAGGGAAAGCTTTCTTT
CASSFTGTGKAFF
>15|TRBV7-3|.|few|TRBJ2-7
TGTGCCAGCAGCCCAAGCCTGGGGGCCGGCTACGAGCAGTACTTC
CASSPSLGAGYEQYF
>13|TRBV7-8|.|few|TRBJ1-1
TGTGCCAGCAGCTTAGGGACTGGCACTGAAGCTTTCTTT
CASSLGTGTEAFF
>14|TRBV7-9|.|.|TRBJ2-7
TGTGCCAGCAGCTTAGTGGGGGGAACCTACGAGCAGTACTTC
CASSLVGGTYEQYF
>13|TRBV6-1|.|many|TRBJ2-7
TGTGCCAGCAGTACGCTCCAAGGGTACGAGCAGTACTTC
CASSTLQGYEQYF
>16|TRBV6-2/TRBV6-3|.|many|TRBJ1-5
TGTGCCAGCACTGCTTGGGACGCCGGTAGCAATCAGCCCCAGCATTTT
CASTAWDAGSNQPQHF
>18|TRBV27|.|once|TRBJ2-2
TGTGCCAGCATCATTAGAATGGGAAACACGAGGGACACCGGGGAGCTGTTTTTT
CASIIRMGNTRDTGELFF
>15|TRBV7-8|.|few|TRBJ2-5
TGTGCCAGCAGCCGTACACAGGTCATGCAAGAGACCCAGTACTTC
CASSRTQVMQETQYF
>15|TRBV19|.|.|TRBJ1-1
TGTGCCAGTAGTCTGTACGACAGCATGAACACTGAAGCTTTCTTT
CASSLYDSMNTEAFF
>16|TRBV7-2|TRBD2|.|TRBJ2-3
TGTGCCAGCAGCCATAACCCGGGAGGGCCGGGAGATACGCAGTATTTT
CASSHNPGGPGDTQYF
>14|TRBV20-1|.|once|TRBJ1-1
TGCAGTGCCCACCGGCTGGGGGAGGTTACTGAAGCTTTCTTT
CSAHRLGEVTEAFF
>15|TRBV7-2|TRBD2|few|TRBJ2-7
TGTGCCAGCAGCTTAGGGACTAGCGGGATCAACGAGCAGTACTTC
CASSLGTSGINEQYF
>15|TRBV7-2|.|.|TRBJ1-3
TGTGCCAGCAGGGGGGGGGTCAGTTCTGGAAACACCATATATTTT
CASRGGVSSGNTIYF
>14|TRBV11-2|.|.|TRBJ2-3
TGTGCCAGCAGCTTGGGCATTCCCACAGATACGCAGTATTTT
CASSLGIPTDTQYF
>14|TRBV7-2|.|medium-sized|TRBJ2-2
TGTGCCAGCAGCTTAGCGCTCCCCCCCGGGGAGCTGTTTTTT
CASSLALPPGELFF
>13|TRBV4-2|.|many|TRBJ2-1
TGTGCCAGCAGCCAAGAGGGCACATATGAGCAGTTCTTC
CASSQEGTYEQFF
>12|TRBV20-1|.|.|TRBJ2-1
TGCACCCCGCGGGCCAGTCCCAATGAGCAGTTCTTC
CTPRASPNEQFF
>15|TRBV7-2|.|.|TRBJ1-6
TGTGCCAGCAGCCCGAGGGACGGACGAAATTCACCCCTCCACTTT
CASSPRDGRNSPLHF
>14|TRBV7-9|TRBD1|.|TRBJ2-3
TGTGCCAGCAGCCCGGGACAGGGGATAGATACGCAGTATTTT
CASSPGQGIDTQYF
>14|TRBV30|.|.|TRBJ2-7
TGTGCCTGGACTTCCTCGGCAAACCCCTACGAGCAGTACTTC
CAWTSSANPYEQYF
>14|TRBV9|.|.|TRBJ1-1
TGTGCCAGCAGCGTACAGGAAGTGAACACTGAAGCTTTCTTT
CASSVQEVNTEAFF
>16|TRBV6-5|.|many|TRBJ2-6
TGTGCCAGCAGTTACCCCACAGGGTCTGGGGCCAACGTCCTGACTTTC
CASSYPTGSGANVLTF
>18|TRBV12-3/TRBV12-4|TRBD2|many|TRBJ2-3
TGTGCCAGCAGTTTAAGTCTAGCGGGGGGTTCTAGCACAGATACGCAGTATTTT
CASSLSLAGGSSTDTQYF
>15|TRBV7-2|.|few|TRBJ2-7
TGTGCCAGCAGCTTAGAAGGGTTTATCACCTACGAGCAGTACTTC
CASSLEGFITYEQYF
>16|TRBV24-1|TRBD1|.|TRBJ2-7
TGTGCCACCAGTGATTCAGTCGGACAGGGCTTCTACGAGCAGTACTTC
CATSDSVGQGFYEQYF
>16|TRBV15|.|many|TRBJ1-4
TGTGCCACCAGCGGTAACCGTCGTGGAAGAGGTGAAAAACTGTTTTTT
CATSGNRRGRGEKLFF
>15|TRBV7-8|.|few|TRBJ2-7
TGTGCCAGCAGCTTAGACGGGAGCATCTCCTACGAGCAGTACTTC
CASSLDGSISYEQYF
>15|TRBV4-3|TRBD1|.|TRBJ1-1
TGCGCCAGCAGCCAAGATTGGGACAGGGTTCCTGAAGCTTTCTTT
CASSQDWDRVPEAFF
>17|TRBV7-9|TRBD2|few|TRBJ2-5
TGTGCCAGCAGCTTATCGGACGGACTAGCGGAACAAGAGACCCAGTACTTC
CASSLSDGLAEQETQYF
>16|TRBV6-2/TRBV6-3|TRBD2|.|TRBJ2-5
TGTGCCAGCAGTTACGCCGGACTAGCGGATCAAGAGACCCAGTACTTC
CASSYAGLADQETQYF
>14|TRBV6-1|TRBD1|few|TRBJ2-7
TGTGCCAGCAGTGAGACAGGGATTACCTACGAGCAGTACTTC
CASSETGITYEQYF
>15|TRBV6-6|.|.|TRBJ2-7
TGTGCCAGCAGTTACCAGACAGGTCTCTCCTACGAGCAGTACTTC
CASSYQTGLSYEQYF
>14|TRBV27|.|.|TRBJ1-1
TGTGCCAGCAGTATGGTACAGGGACACACTGAAGCTTTCTTT
CASSMVQGHTEAFF
>16|TRBV29-1|.|.|TRBJ2-7
TGCAGCGTTGAAGGGGTTATTGGGGGGAGCTCCTACGAGCAGTACTTC
CSVEGVIGGSSYEQYF
>15|TRBV5-1|.|.|TRBJ2-7
TGCGCCAGCAGCTTGGATTACGGGAGTATGTACGAGCAGTACTTC
CASSLDYGSMYEQYF
>15|TRBV7-8|.|few|TRBJ1-2
TGTGCCAGCAGCTTAGAGCGGGGCGCTAACTATGGCTACACCTTC
CASSLERGANYGYTF
>13|TRBV7-2|.|.|TRBJ1-3
TGTGCCAGCAGTCCCACCTCTGGAAACACCATATATTTT
CASSPTSGNTIYF
>12|TRBV6-1|.|few|TRBJ2-2
TGTGCCAGCAGTGATAACACCGGGGAGCTGTTTTTT
CASSDNTGELFF
>16|TRBV5-5|.|.|TRBJ1-6
TGTGCCAGCATCGAGGACGGGGGCAGGGCGAATTCACCCCTCCACTTT
CASIEDGGRANSPLHF
>14|TRBV7-8|TRBD2|few|TRBJ2-5
TGTGCCAGCAGCCTCCAGCGGGGCCAAGAGACCCAGTACTTC
CASSLQRGQETQYF
>15|TRBV10-3|TRBD2|few|TRBJ2-2
TGTGCCATCTGGGGAGGGCCGCCGGGTGGCGGGGAGCTGTTTTTT
CAIWGGPPGGGELFF
>18|TRBV4-3|.|few|TRBJ1-6
TGCGCCAGCAGCCAAGAGGCGTTAGGCGGGGACTATAATTCACCCCTCCACTTT
CASSQEALGGDYNSPLHF
>13|TRBV7-2|.|few|TRBJ2-2
TGTGCCAGCAGCTTAGTACCGGCCGGGGAGCTGTTTTTT
CASSLVPAGELFF
>15|TRBV6-2/TRBV6-3|.|few|TRBJ1-1
TGTGCCAGCAGTTACTCGAACCTAGGGCACACTGAAGCTTTCTTT
CASSYSNLGHTEAFF